These 32 T cell receptor beta chains were all obtained from the same sample, sequenced in a study of identical twins. One entry per CDR3 protein results from TCRdb running MiXCR on the 5' RACE reads. The top ten clones hold 4% to 5.5% of a sample with about 730,000 distinct CDR3 sequences, approximately 22% of them seen once. This sample also belongs to another study, concerning T cells expressing NK-cell markers.

The source material was PBMCs. The source is a woman in her late teens or twenties in good health.

The sample holds a few counts of this clonotype. This chain joins TRBV7-9 and TRBJ2-5, with D maybe TRBD1 (5 bases). V was pared by 1 base and J by 2 bases, with 8 bases between. Germline CDR1 SEHNR, CDR2 FQNEAQ (reference sequence). This CDR3 comprises 14 residues. The CDR3 nucleotides read TGTGCCAGCAGCTTAGTAGGGGTACAAGAGACCCAGTACTTC. Translation gives CASSLVGVQETQYF.

The chain joins TRBV24-1 to TRBJ2-1; 12 nucleotides match TRBD2. In germline, CDR1 is KGHDR, CDR2 SFDVKD. Trimming removed 4 bases from V and 9 bases from J; junction bases left unmatched: 12. The CDR3 consists of 17 residues. As DNA, the CDR3 is TGTGCCACCAGTGACCGGACTAGCGGGACGGTGTTGGGTGAGCAGTTCTTC. This codes for CATSDRTSGTVLGEQFF.

Ten or more counts support this clonotype. This sequence joins TRBV9 and TRBJ2-1; D remains ambiguous. V shed 0 bases and J shed 6 bases, with 7 bases lying between them. CDR3 size: 13 residues. In germline, CDR1 is SGDLS, CDR2 YYNGEE. The CDR3: CASSVETGNEQFF. The CDR3 DNA reads TGTGCCAGCAGCGTAGAGACTGGCAATGAGCAGTTCTTC.

V is TRBV12-3 or TRBV12-4 and J is TRBJ1-2; 7 nucleotides agree with TRBD1. Losses at the gene ends were 4 bases for V and 5 bases for J; bases not matched to a gene: 10. This CDR3 region has 15 residues. Here the CDR3 reads CASSSPQGGLYGYTF. Written as DNA, the CDR3 is TGTGCCAGCAGTTCGCCCCAGGGGGGGCTATATGGCTACACCTTC.

This clonotype was seen more than once but under ten times. The genes are TRBV5-1 and TRBJ1-1; D is ambiguous. CDR1 and CDR2 from the germline V gene are SGHRS and YFSETQ. V lost 2 bases to trimming and J lost 1 base, with 9 bases between them. This CDR3 comprises 14 residues. In nucleotides, the CDR3 is TGCGCCAGCAGCTTAACAAGTAAGAACACTGAAGCTTTCTTT. Encoded protein: CASSLTSKNTEAFF.

This clonotype appeared many times. The genes are TRBV20-1 and TRBJ2-1; maybe TRBD1 (5 bases). There are 15 residues in the CDR3. V shed 1 base and J shed 7 bases, with 17 bases lying between them. The germline V gene encodes CDR1 DFQATT and CDR2 SNEGSKA (reference sequence). This CDR3 reads CSARVIRGGRNEQFF. CDR3 nucleotide sequence: TGCAGTGCTAGAGTAATTAGGGGCGGTAGGAATGAGCAGTTCTTC.

A few counts support this clonotype. The chain combines TRBV12-3 or TRBV12-4 with TRBJ2-1, with 7 bases matching TRBD2. J gave up 5 bases and V 3 bases, and 10 bases lay outside the gene matches. The CDR3 totals 16 residues. The CDR3 nucleotides are TGTGCCAGCAGTTTTGGGCCGGGCCGGGAGGACAATGAGCAGTTCTTC. Amino acids: CASSFGPGREDNEQFF.

This clonotype came up many times. V is TRBV7-2 and J is TRBJ1-1, with D perhaps TRBD1 (5 bases). The V and J ends lost 4 bases and 2 bases respectively, with 23 bases between them. Germline assignment: CDR1 SGHTA and CDR2 FQGNSA. The CDR3 covers 18 residues. CDR3 in DNA: TGTGCCAGCAGCTCCATACTTGGGACGGGTACAGGCAACACTGAAGCTTTCTTT. Residues: CASSSILGTGTGNTEAFF.

The V call is TRBV24-1, the J call TRBJ2-1; perhaps TRBD2 as D (6 bases). The CDR3 has 14 residues. V lost 3 bases and J 7 bases, leaving 12 bases between the germline ends. The germline gives CDR1 KGHDR, CDR2 SFDVKD. This CDR3 reads CATSDGRLENEQFF. DNA for the CDR3: TGTGCCACCAGTGATGGACGACTAGAAAATGAGCAGTTCTTC.

This clonotype has only a few counts. The chain recombines TRBV5-1 with TRBJ2-1; 10 bases agree with TRBD2. The CDR3 is 18 residues long. The V and J ends lost 4 bases and 0 bases, in that order; junction bases with no gene match: 10. Germline CDR1 SGHRS, CDR2 YFSETQ. CDR3 region: CASSPPGLAFSSYNEQFF. The DNA of the CDR3 is TGCGCCAGCAGCCCTCCGGGACTAGCGTTTAGCTCCTACAATGAGCAGTTCTTC.

The count of this clonotype is one. The V and J genes are TRBV5-1 and TRBJ2-5; TRBD2 aligns across 9 bases. J lost 7 bases, V lost 0 bases, and 1 base had no gene match. From germline, CDR1 is SGHRS and CDR2 YFSETQ. This CDR3 contains 13 residues. The CDR3 protein is CASSLATSGTQYF. The DNA for the CDR3 is TGCGCCAGCAGCTTGGCGACTAGCGGGACCCAGTACTTC.

This clonotype was recorded at least ten times. The gene calls are TRBV12-3 or TRBV12-4 and TRBJ2-7; 11 bases line up with TRBD2. The CDR3 sequence is 15 residues long. The J segment lost 1 base and the V segment lost 6 bases, leaving 5 bases of the junction unmatched. The CDR3 coding sequence is TGTGCCAGCAGCTCCCGGACTAGCGGGTCCTACGAGCAGTACTTC. Translated, it gives CASSSRTSGSYEQYF.

The chain joins TRBV9 to TRBJ2-1, with 8 bases aligning to TRBD1. CDR3 length: 16 residues. Germline CDR1 SGDLS, CDR2 YYNGEE. V trimming: 2 bases; J trimming: 8 bases; junction bases outside the gene matches: 12. CDR3 sequence (DNA): TGTGCCAGCAGCGTCGAGGACAGGGTTTGGGGCCATGAGCAGTTCTTC. Translating gives CASSVEDRVWGHEQFF.

This chain connects TRBV2 to TRBJ2-2; 9 bases match TRBD1. Germline CDR1 SNHLY, CDR2 FYNNEI. J was trimmed by 6 bases and V by 8 bases; bases with no gene match: 4. The CDR3 extends over 13 amino acids. The CDR3 nucleotides read TGTGCCAGCGGACAGGGGCGGGCCGGGGAGCTGTTTTTT. This gives the protein CASGQGRAGELFF.

This chain links TRBV20-1 with TRBJ2-7; D might be TRBD2 (6 bases). Germline V gene lookup returns CDR1 DFQATT and CDR2 SNEGSKA (reference sequence). The V gene lost 3 bases and the J gene lost 5 bases, with 14 bases spanning the gap. This CDR3 contains 13 residues. CDR3 sequence reads: CSASGSGLDEQYF. The CDR3 DNA sequence: TGCAGTGCTAGTGGTTCGGGACTCGACGAGCAGTACTTC.

The chain joins TRBV20-1 to TRBJ2-1, with 9 bases that match TRBD1. The junction had 4 bases not matched to a gene; V was cut back by 0 bases and J by 4 bases. The CDR3 sequence is 15 residues long. CDR1 and CDR2 from the germline V gene are DFQATT and SNEGSKA (reference sequence). The CDR3 region has the DNA TGCAGTGCTAGAGATATGGGGACAGGGTACAATGAGCAGTTCTTC. It translates to CSARDMGTGYNEQFF.

The chain has TRBV7-9 and TRBJ1-1; D call uncertain. Trimming cost V 6 bases and J 2 bases, with 10 bases left between them. The CDR3 has 13 residues. In germline, CDR1 is SEHNR, CDR2 FQNEAQ (reference sequence). The CDR3 DNA reads as TGTGCCAGCAGTTATGAGTTTAACACTGAAGCTTTCTTT. Amino acids: CASSYEFNTEAFF.

The table lists this clonotype with a count of one. This rearrangement joins TRBV12-3 or TRBV12-4 to TRBJ2-7; TRBD1 agrees at 7 bases. Unmatched junction bases numbered 10, after V lost 5 bases and J lost 6 bases. This CDR3 has 14 amino acids. CDR3 DNA: TGTGCCAGCAGTATTGGGACAGTGTCGGGCGAGCAGTACTTC. This codes for CASSIGTVSGEQYF.

The V gene is TRBV27, the J gene TRBJ1-1, with D hard to call. The CDR3 totals 13 residues. V lost 1 base, J lost 1 base, and 4 bases lay in between. Germline lookup yields CDR1 MNHEY and CDR2 SMNVEV (reference sequence). The chain's CDR3 is CASSLYPNTEAFF. The CDR3, as DNA: TGTGCCAGCAGTTTATATCCGAACACTGAAGCTTTCTTT.

The table lists this clonotype with a few counts. This chain joins TRBV4-3 and TRBJ1-1, with a weak D call TRBD1 (5 bases). This CDR3 region has 15 residues. Germline CDR1 and CDR2: LGHNA and YSLEER. Trimming cost V 2 bases and J 6 bases, with 16 bases left between them. The CDR3 DNA sequence: TGCGCCAGCAGCCAATCGGCCACATGGGGGGCTGAAGCTTTCTTT. This sequence encodes CASSQSATWGAEAFF.

This clonotype was detected a few times. The V and J genes are TRBV6-5 and TRBJ1-4; D is undetermined. Trimming took 2 bases from V and 5 from J, leaving 6 bases between them. The germline V gene has CDR1 MNHEY and CDR2 SVGAGI. The CDR3 covers 13 residues. CDR3 residues: CASSYVGNEKLFF. CDR3 in DNA: TGTGCCAGCAGTTACGTCGGAAATGAAAAACTGTTTTTT.

This chain links TRBV12-3 or TRBV12-4 with TRBJ1-1; TRBD1 aligns across 7 bases. V was pared by 7 bases and J by 0 bases, with 5 bases of the junction left unmatched. The CDR3 loop spans 14 amino acids. CDR3 coding DNA: TGTGCCAGCACCCCGGGACAGCTGAACACTGAAGCTTTCTTT. Translated: CASTPGQLNTEAFF.

This clonotype occurred a few times. The chain employs TRBV19 and TRBJ2-1; the match to TRBD2 covers 7 bases. The V segment lost 2 bases and the J segment 2 bases; nucleotides outside the gene matches: 3. Germline assignment: CDR1 LNHDA and CDR2 SQIVND (reference sequence). CDR3 size: 15 residues. The CDR3 DNA reads as TGTGCCAGTAGTATATGGCTAGCGGCCTACAATGAGCAGTTCTTC. It codes for CASSIWLAAYNEQFF.

A note on this clonotype: One end of the junction fails to match germline, which may point to a read error. The chain uses TRBV10-1 and TRBJ2-1; no clear D gene. In germline, CDR1 is WNHNN, CDR2 SYGVQD (reference sequence). The CDR3 runs 15 residues. CDR3 amino acids: CASTESRSPYNEQFF. The CDR3 DNA sequence: TGCGCCAGCACTGAGTCCCGTTCCCCCTACAATGAGCAGTTCTTC.

The CDR3 region is CACKGGVDTQYF. In DNA form, the CDR3 reads TGTGCCTGCAAGGGGGGCGTTGATACGCAGTATTTT. This chain links TRBV11-3 with TRBJ2-3; D assignment may be TRBD1 or TRBD2 (6 bases each). With 11 bases removed from V and 6 bases from J, the gap between germline ends came to 15 bases. The germline V gene encodes CDR1 SGHNT and CDR2 YENEEA. The length of the CDR3 is 12 residues.

The gene calls are TRBV27 and TRBJ2-6; 8 positions match TRBD2. Germline CDR1 is MNHEY and CDR2 is SMNVEV (reference sequence). V was clipped by 6 bases and J by 0 bases; unmatched bases: 7. The CDR3 is 17 residues long. The CDR3 here is CASSRGGIASGANVLTF. The CDR3 nucleotides read TGTGCCAGCAGCCGGGGGGGGATCGCCTCTGGGGCCAACGTCCTGACTTTC. The full variable domain, its missing parts supplied by reference TRBV27 and TRBJ2-6, is EAQVTQNPRYLITVTGKKLTVTCSQNMNHEYMSWYRQDPGLGLRQIYYSMNVEVTDKGDVPEGYKVSRKEKRNFPLILESPSPNQTSLYFCASSRGGIASGANVLTFGAGSRLTVL.

This clonotype was recorded many times. The rearrangement uses TRBV11-2 and TRBJ2-1; D might be TRBD1 (6 bases). From germline, CDR1 is SGHAT and CDR2 FQNNGV. Deletions cut 5 bases from V and 3 bases from J, with 17 bases between. The CDR3 spans 16 residues. The CDR3 region has the DNA TGTGCCAGCAGCCCTGCACAGGGATTAGACTACAATGAGCAGTTCTTC. It yields the protein CASSPAQGLDYNEQFF. Full variable domain (missing parts from reference TRBV11-2 and TRBJ2-1): EAGVAQSPRYKIIEKRQSVAFWCNPISGHATLYWYQQILGQGPKLLIQFQNNGVVDDSQLPKDRFSAERLKGVDSTLKIQPAKLEDSAVYLCASSPAQGLDYNEQFFGPGTRLTVL.

This clonotype was seen more than once but under ten times. V gene TRBV20-1 combines with J gene TRBJ2-1; D is unclear. Germline loops: CDR1 DFQATT, CDR2 SNEGSKA (reference sequence). This CDR3 region has 16 residues. The ends were cut back, 1 base at V and 5 bases at J, with 18 bases in the middle. CDR3 protein: CSARARSSQRNNEQFF. The CDR3 region has the DNA TGCAGTGCTAGAGCTCGATCCTCCCAAAGGAACAATGAGCAGTTCTTC.

V is TRBV7-9 and J is TRBJ2-2; D is unresolved. CDR1 and CDR2 (germline): SEHNR, FQNEAQ (reference sequence). This CDR3 spans 16 amino acids. Trimming removed 4 bases at V and 8 bases at J, with 20 bases between. The CDR3 nucleotides read TGTGCCAGCAGCTGGCCCAAAGGGTCTATGTTTGGGGAGCTGTTTTTT. Its protein product is CASSWPKGSMFGELFF.

This clonotype was detected once. J is TRBJ1-2 and V is TRBV5-1; possibly TRBD1 for D (5 bases). Germline V CDR1 and CDR2: SGHRS, YFSETQ. This CDR3 has 14 amino acids. The V end was cut by 4 bases, the J end by 8 bases, with 18 bases between. The CDR3 DNA reads as TGCGCCAGCAGCGGGACTCCAGGGCCGGGGGGCTACACCTTC. Its protein is CASSGTPGPGGYTF.

This clonotype was found a few times. CDR3 sequence: CASSLVTSGRTGELFF. CDR3 in DNA: TGCGCCAGCAGCTTGGTAACTAGCGGGAGAACCGGGGAGCTGTTTTTT. The chain employs TRBV5-1 and TRBJ2-2; 11 bases align to TRBD2. The CDR3 length is 16 residues. V trimming: 0 bases; J trimming: 5 bases; junction bases outside the gene matches: 3. CDR1 is SGHRS and CDR2 is YFSETQ in the germline V gene.

CDR3 sequence reads: CASSLSGAGDQPQHF. In DNA form, the CDR3 reads TGTGCCAGCAGTTTATCAGGGGCAGGGGATCAGCCCCAGCATTTT. This chain joins TRBV12-3 or TRBV12-4 and TRBJ1-5; D may be TRBD1 (6 bases). The CDR3 sequence is 15 residues long. V lost 2 bases and J lost 5, with 13 bases in between.